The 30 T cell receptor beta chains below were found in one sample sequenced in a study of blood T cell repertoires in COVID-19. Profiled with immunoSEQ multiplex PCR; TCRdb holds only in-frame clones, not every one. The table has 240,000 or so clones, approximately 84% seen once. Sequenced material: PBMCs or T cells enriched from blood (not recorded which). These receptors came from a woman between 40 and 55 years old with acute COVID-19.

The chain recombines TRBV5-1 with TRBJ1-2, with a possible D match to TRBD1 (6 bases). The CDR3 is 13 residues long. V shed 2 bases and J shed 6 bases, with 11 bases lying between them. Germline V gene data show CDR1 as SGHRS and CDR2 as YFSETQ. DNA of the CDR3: TGCGCCAGCAGCTTTACAGGGACGGATGGCTACACCTTC. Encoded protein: CASSFTGTDGYTF. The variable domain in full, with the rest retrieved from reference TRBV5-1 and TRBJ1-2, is KAGVTQTPRYLIKTRGQQVTLSCSPISGHRSVSWYQQTPGQGLQFLFEYFSETQRNKGNFPGRFSGRQFSNSRSEMNVSTLELGDSALYLCASSFTGTDGYTFGSGTRLTVV.

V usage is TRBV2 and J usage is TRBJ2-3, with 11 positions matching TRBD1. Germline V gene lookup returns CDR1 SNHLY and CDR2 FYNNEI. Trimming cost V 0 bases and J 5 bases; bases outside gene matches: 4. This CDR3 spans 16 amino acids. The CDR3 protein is CASSEAWDRGLDTQYF. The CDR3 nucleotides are TGTGCCAGCAGTGAAGCCTGGGACAGGGGGTTAGATACGCAGTATTTT.

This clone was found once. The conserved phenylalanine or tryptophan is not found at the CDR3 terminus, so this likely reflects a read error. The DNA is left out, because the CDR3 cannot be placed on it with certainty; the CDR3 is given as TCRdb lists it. The CDR3 sequence: CASSLIRGK. The chain has TRBV11-2 and TRBJ2-7; the tabulated D call, TRBD2, remains unverified against the DNA. Ends included, the CDR3 has 9 residues. Germline values: CDR1 SGHAT, CDR2 FQNNGV.

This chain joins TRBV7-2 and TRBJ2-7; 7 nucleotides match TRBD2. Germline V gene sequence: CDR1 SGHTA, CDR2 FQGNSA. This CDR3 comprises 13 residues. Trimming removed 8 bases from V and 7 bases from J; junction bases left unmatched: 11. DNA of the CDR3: TGTGCCAGCCTTGGGGGGAGGGCCATAGAGCAGTACTTC. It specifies CASLGGRAIEQYF.

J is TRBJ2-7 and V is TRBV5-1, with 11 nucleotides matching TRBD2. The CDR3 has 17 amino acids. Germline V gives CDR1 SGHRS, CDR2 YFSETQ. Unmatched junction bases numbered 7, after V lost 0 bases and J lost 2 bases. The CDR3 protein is CASSLGTGTSGAYEQYF. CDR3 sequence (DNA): TGCGCCAGCAGCTTGGGGACCGGGACTAGCGGAGCCTACGAGCAGTACTTC. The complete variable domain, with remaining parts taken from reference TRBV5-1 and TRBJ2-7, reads KAGVTQTPRYLIKTRGQQVTLSCSPISGHRSVSWYQQTPGQGLQFLFEYFSETQRNKGNFPGRFSGRQFSNSRSEMNVSTLELGDSALYLCASSLGTGTSGAYEQYFGPGTRLTVT.

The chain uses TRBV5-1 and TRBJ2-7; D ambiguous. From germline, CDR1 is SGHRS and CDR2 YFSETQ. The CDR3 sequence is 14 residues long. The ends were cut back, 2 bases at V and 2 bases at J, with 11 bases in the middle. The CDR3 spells CASSFNVRTYEQYF. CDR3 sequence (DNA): TGCGCCAGCAGCTTTAATGTCAGAACCTACGAGCAGTACTTC.

The CDR3: CASSLAPRGRPTQYF. DNA for the CDR3: TGTGCCAGCAGCTTAGCGCCTCGCGGGAGGCCTACCCAGTACTTC. The chain has TRBV7-9 and TRBJ2-5, with 8 nucleotides matching TRBD2. The germline V gene has CDR1 SEHNR and CDR2 FQNEAQ (reference sequence). This CDR3 region has 15 residues. After removal of 0 bases from V and 8 bases from J, the junction contained 8 bases not matched to a gene.

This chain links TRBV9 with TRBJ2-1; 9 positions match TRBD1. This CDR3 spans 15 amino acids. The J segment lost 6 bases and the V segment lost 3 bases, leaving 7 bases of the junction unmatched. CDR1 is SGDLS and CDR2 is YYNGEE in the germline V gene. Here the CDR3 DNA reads TGTGCCAGCAGCGAGGGACAGGGACCTCGCAATGAGCAGTTCTTC. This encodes CASSEGQGPRNEQFF.

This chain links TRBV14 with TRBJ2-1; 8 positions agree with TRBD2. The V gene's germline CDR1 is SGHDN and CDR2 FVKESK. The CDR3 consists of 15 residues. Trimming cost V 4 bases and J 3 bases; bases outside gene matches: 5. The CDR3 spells CASSPEREYYNEQFF. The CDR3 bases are TGTGCCAGCAGCCCCGAGCGGGAGTACTACAATGAGCAGTTCTTC. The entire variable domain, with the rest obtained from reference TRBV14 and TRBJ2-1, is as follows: EAGVTQFPSHSVIEKGQTVTLRCDPISGHDNLYWYRRVMGKEIKFLLHFVKESKQDESGMPNNRFLAERTGGTYSTLKVQPAELEDSGVYFCASSPEREYYNEQFFGPGTRLTVL.

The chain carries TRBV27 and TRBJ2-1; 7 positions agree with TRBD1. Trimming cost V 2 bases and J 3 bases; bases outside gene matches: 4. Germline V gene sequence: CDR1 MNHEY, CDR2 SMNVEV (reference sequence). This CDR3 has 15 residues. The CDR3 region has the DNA TGTGCCAGCAGTTTACGACAGGGAGTCTACAATGAGCAGTTCTTC. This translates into CASSLRQGVYNEQFF.

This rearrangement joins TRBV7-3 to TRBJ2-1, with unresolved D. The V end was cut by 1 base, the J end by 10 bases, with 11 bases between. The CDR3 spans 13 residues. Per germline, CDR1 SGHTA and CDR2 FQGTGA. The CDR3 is CASSLRVYGEQFF. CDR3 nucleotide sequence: TGTGCCAGCAGCTTAAGGGTATACGGGGAGCAGTTCTTC.

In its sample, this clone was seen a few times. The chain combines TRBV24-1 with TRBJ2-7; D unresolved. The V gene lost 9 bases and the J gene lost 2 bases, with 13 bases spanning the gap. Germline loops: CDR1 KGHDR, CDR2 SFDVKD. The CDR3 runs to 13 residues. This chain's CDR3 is CATRRRPAYEQYF. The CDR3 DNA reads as TGTGCCACCCGGAGACGTCCGGCCTACGAGCAGTACTTC.

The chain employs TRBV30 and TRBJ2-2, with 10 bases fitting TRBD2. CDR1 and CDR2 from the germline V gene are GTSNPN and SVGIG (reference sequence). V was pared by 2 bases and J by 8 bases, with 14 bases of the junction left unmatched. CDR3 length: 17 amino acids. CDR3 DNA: TGTGCCTGGAGTATAAGGACTAGCGGACCCCAAATAGGGGAGCTGTTTTTT. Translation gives CAWSIRTSGPQIGELFF.

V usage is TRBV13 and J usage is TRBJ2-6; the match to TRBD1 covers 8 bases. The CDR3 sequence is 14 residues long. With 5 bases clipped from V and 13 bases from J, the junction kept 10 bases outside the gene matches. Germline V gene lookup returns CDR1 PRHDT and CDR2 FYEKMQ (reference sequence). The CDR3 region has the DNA TGTGCCAGCAGCATAACAGGGGGGCGGATGGTCCTGACTTTC. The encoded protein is CASSITGGRMVLTF.

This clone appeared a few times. CDR3 sequence: CASSESSPGLAPETQYF. The DNA for the CDR3 is TGCGCCAGCAGTGAGTCTAGTCCGGGACTAGCCCCCGAGACCCAGTACTTC. The V and J genes are TRBV10-1 and TRBJ2-5; TRBD2 matches 9 bases. J gave up 5 bases and V 0 bases, and 10 bases lay outside the gene matches. There are 17 residues in the CDR3. CDR1 is WNHNN, CDR2 SYGVQD, per germline (reference sequence).

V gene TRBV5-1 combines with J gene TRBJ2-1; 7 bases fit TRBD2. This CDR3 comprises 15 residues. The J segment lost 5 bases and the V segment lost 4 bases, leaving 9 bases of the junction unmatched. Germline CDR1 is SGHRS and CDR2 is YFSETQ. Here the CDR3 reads CASSLGTTVNNEQFF. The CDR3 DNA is TGCGCCAGCAGCCTGGGGACTACGGTTAACAATGAGCAGTTCTTC.

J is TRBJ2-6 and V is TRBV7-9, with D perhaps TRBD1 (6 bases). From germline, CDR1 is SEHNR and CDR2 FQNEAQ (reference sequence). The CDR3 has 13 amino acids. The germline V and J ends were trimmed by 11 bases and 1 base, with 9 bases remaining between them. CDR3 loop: CALQGSGANVLTF. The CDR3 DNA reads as TGTGCCTTACAGGGATCTGGGGCCAACGTCCTGACTTTC.

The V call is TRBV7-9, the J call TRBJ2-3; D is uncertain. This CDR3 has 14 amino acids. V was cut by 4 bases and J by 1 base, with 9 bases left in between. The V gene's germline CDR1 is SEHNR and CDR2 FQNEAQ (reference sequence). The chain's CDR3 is CASSSGSRTDTQYF. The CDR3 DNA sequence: TGTGCCAGCAGCTCCGGGTCCCGCACAGATACGCAGTATTTT.

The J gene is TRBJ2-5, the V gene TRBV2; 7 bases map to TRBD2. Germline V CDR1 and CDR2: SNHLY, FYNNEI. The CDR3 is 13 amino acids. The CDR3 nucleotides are TGTGGCAGAGGACTAGTATGGCAAGAGACCCAGTACTTC. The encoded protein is CGRGLVWQETQYF.

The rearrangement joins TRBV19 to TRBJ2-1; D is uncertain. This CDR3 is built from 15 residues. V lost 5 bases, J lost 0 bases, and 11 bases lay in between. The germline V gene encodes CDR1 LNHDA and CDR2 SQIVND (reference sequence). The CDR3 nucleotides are TGTGCCAGTAGTCCGACTTCCCGCTCCTACAATGAGCAGTTCTTC. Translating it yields CASSPTSRSYNEQFF.

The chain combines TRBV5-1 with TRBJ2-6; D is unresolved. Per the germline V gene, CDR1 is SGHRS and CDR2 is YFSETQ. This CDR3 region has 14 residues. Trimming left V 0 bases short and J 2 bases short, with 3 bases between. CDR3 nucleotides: TGCGCCAGCAGCTTGGGCGCTGGGGCCAACGTCCTGACTTTC. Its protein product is CASSLGAGANVLTF.

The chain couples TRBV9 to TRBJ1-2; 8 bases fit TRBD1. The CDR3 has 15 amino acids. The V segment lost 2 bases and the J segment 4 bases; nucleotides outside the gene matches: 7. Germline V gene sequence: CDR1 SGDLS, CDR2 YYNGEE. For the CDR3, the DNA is TGTGCCAGCAGCGTCTCAGGGGGCGGAGGCTATGGCTACACCTTC. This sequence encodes CASSVSGGGGYGYTF.

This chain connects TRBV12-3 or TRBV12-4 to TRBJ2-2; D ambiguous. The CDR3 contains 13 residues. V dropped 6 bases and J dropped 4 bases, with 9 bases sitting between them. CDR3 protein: CASSPIRTGELFF. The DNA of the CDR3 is TGTGCCAGCAGCCCTATCCGCACCGGGGAGCTGTTTTTT.

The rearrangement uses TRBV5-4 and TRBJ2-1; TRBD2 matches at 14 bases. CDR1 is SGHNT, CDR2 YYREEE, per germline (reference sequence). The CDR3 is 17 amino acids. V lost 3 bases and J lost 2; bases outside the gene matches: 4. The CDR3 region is CASSSRLAGGTYNEQFF. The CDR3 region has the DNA TGTGCCAGCAGCTCGAGACTAGCGGGAGGGACCTACAATGAGCAGTTCTTC.

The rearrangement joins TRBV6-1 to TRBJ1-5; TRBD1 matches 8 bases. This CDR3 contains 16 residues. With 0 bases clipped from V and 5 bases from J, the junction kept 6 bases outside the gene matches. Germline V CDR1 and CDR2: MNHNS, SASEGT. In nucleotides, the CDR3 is TGTGCCAGCAGTGAAGCCCCAGGACAGGGTCATCAGCCCCAGCATTTT. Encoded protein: CASSEAPGQGHQPQHF.

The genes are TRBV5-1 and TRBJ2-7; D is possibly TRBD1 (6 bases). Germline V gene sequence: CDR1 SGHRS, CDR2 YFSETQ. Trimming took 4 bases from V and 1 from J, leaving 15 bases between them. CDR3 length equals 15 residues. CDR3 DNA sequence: TGCGCCAGCAGCGAGCAATTACAGGGTTCCTACGAGCAGTACTTC. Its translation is CASSEQLQGSYEQYF.

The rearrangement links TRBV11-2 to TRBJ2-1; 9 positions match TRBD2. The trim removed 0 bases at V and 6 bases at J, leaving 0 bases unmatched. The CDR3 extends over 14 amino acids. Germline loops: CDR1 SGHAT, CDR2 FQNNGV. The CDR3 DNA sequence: TGTGCCAGCAGCTTAGAAGCGGGAGGCAATGAGCAGTTCTTC. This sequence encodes CASSLEAGGNEQFF.

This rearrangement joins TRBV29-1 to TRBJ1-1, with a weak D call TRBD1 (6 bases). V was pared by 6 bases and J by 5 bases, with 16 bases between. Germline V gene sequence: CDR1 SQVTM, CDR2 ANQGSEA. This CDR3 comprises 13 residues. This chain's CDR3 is CSVSPGAGTEAFF. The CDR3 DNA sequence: TGCAGCGTCAGTCCAGGGGCGGGTACTGAAGCTTTCTTT.

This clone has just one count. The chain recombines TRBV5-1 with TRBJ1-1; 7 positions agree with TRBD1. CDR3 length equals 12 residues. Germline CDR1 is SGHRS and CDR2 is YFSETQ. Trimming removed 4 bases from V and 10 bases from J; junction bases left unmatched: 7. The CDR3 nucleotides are TGCGCCAGCAGCCCAGACAGGGTGGGAGCTTTCTTT. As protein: CASSPDRVGAFF.

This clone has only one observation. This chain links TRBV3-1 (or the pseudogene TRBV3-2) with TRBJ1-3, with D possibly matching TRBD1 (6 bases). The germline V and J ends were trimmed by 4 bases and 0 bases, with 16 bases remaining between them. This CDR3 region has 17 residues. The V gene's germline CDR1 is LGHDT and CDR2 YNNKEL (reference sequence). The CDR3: CASSPGNRDLSGNTIYF. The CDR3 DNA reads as TGTGCCAGCAGCCCCGGGAACAGGGACCTCTCTGGAAACACCATATATTTT.